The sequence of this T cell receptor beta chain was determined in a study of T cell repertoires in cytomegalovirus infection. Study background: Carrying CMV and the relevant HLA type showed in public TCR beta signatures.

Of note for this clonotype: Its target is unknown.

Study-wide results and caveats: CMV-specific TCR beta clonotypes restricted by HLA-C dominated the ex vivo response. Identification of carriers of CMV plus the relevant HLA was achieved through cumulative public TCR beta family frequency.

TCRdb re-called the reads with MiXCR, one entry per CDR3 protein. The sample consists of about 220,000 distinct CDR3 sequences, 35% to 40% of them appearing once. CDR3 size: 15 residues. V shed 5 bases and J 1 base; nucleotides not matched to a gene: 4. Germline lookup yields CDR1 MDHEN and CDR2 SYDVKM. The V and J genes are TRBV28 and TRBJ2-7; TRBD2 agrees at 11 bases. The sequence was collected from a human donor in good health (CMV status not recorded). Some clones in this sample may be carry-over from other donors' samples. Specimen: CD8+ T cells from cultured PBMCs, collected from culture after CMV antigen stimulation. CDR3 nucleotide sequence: TGTGCCAGCAGTCCCCGACTAGCGGGATCCTACGAGCAGTACTTC. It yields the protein CASSPRLAGSYEQYF.